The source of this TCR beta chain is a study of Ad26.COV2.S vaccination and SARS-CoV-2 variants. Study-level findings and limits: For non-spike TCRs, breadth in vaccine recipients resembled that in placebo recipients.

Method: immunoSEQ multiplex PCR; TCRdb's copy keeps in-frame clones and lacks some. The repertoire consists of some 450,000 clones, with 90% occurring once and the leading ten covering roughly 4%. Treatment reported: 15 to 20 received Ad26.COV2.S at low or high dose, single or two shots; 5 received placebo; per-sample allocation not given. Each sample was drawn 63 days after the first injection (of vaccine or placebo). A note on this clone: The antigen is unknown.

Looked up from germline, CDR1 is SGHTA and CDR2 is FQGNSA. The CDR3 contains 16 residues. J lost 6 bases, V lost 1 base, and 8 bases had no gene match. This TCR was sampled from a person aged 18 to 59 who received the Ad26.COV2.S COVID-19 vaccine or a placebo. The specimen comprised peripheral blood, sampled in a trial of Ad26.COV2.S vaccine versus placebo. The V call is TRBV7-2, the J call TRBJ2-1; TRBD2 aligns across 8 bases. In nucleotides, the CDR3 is TGTGCCAGCAGCTTAGAGGCGATTCGGGGGGGCAATGAGCAGTTCTTC. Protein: CASSLEAIRGGNEQFF.